A selection of T cell receptor beta chains follows, all from one sample in a study of blood T cell repertoires in COVID-19. Measured with immunoSEQ multiplex PCR; TCRdb has only the in-frame clones, and not every one. The data contain 200,000 to 300,000 clones, around 90% of them singletons. Sequenced: peripheral blood. All receptors come from a human donor in a cohort sampled during active COVID-19. Both conserved end residues are part of each CDR3. The D gene is left open where the match is weak. Rows may omit the clone size; those that give it use once, few, many or a size class.

cdr3_nt	cdr3_aa	cdr3_length	j_call	d_call	clone_size	v_call
TGCGCCAGCAGCCAAGAAGAGGGAAACTATGGCTACACCTTC	CASSQEEGNYGYTF	14	TRBJ1-2	NA	once	TRBV4-3
TGTGCCAGCAGCCAGGGACAGCCCAATTCACCCCTCCACTTT	CASSQGQPNSPLHF	14	TRBJ1-6	TRBD1	NA	TRBV11-2
TGTGCCAGCAGTGAATGGGCGGGCTCCTCGCGAGAGACCCAGTACTTC	CASSEWAGSSRETQYF	16	TRBJ2-5	NA	NA	TRBV25-1
TGCGCCAGCAGCGCTACTAGCGGGAGTTTTAGAGATACGCAGTATTTT	CASSATSGSFRDTQYF	16	TRBJ2-3	TRBD2	NA	TRBV4-1
TGTGCCACCAGCAGTCGACGTGAAATAGCCGAGCAGTACTTC	CATSSRREIAEQYF	14	TRBJ2-7	NA	NA	TRBV15
TGTGCCACCGGGGTACAGGGGTCCTACGAGCAGTACTTC	CATGVQGSYEQYF	13	TRBJ2-7	TRBD1	NA	TRBV19
TGTGCCAGCAGCCCCTCGGGGGGCCGGGGTGGCTACACCTTC	CASSPSGGRGGYTF	14	TRBJ1-2	NA	few	TRBV3-1/TRBV3-2
TGTGCCAGCAGCCAAGAGGGGACTAGCGGCACAGATACGCAGTATTTT	CASSQEGTSGTDTQYF	16	TRBJ2-3	TRBD2	NA	TRBV5-5
TGTGCCAGCAGCGCCCAACCTAGAGATACGCAGTATTTT	CASSAQPRDTQYF	13	TRBJ2-3	NA	NA	TRBV9
TGTGCCAGCAGCCGGGGGGGAACTGAAGCTTTCTTT	CASSRGGTEAFF	12	TRBJ1-1	NA	NA	TRBV7-8
TGTGCCACCAGCGACAGGGAAAGAAACTATGGCTACACCTTC	CATSDRERNYGYTF	14	TRBJ1-2	TRBD1	NA	TRBV24-1
TGTGCCAGCACCTTACTTCCGGGACAGGCGTGGGGCTACACCTTC	CASTLLPGQAWGYTF	15	TRBJ1-2	TRBD1	few	TRBV6-5
TGTGCCCTAGGGGGCACTGAAGCTTTCTTT	CALGGTEAFF	10	TRBJ1-1	NA	few	TRBV7-2
TGTGCCATCAGTGAGTCGCCAGACAGGGTCGGCTACACCTTC	CAISESPDRVGYTF	14	TRBJ1-2	TRBD1	NA	TRBV10-3
TGTGCCAGCAGCTTATTGGGACAGGCTCAAGAGACCCAGTACTTC	CASSLLGQAQETQYF	15	TRBJ2-5	TRBD1	NA	TRBV7-2
TGCAGCGTTGAAAGCACAGGACGAGGCTATGGCTACACCTTC	CSVESTGRGYGYTF	14	TRBJ1-2	NA	NA	TRBV29-1
TGTGCCAGCAGCGGAGGGGTTTCTCAATCCATTGAAGCTTTCTTT	CASSGGVSQSIEAFF	15	TRBJ1-1	NA	NA	TRBV7-9
TGTGCCAGCAGCCCCGGACTAGCGGGGTCCAATGAGCAGTTCTTC	CASSPGLAGSNEQFF	15	TRBJ2-1	TRBD2	few	TRBV5-4
TGTGCCAGCAGTGAGGGCGCGGGACAGGGGGACAATGAGCAGTTCTTC	CASSEGAGQGDNEQFF	16	TRBJ2-1	TRBD1	once	TRBV6-4
TGTGCCAGCAGCTCCATCGACAGGAGTCAAGAGACCCAGTACTTC	CASSSIDRSQETQYF	15	TRBJ2-5	NA	NA	TRBV11-2
TGTGCCAGCAGCTTAGCTCGAGGAGCCACTGAAGCTTTCTTT	CASSLARGATEAFF	14	TRBJ1-1	NA	NA	TRBV11-3
TGTGCCAGCAGTTTAGTATCCGAGCAGTACTTC	CASSLVSEQYF	11	TRBJ2-7	NA	NA	TRBV28
TGTGCCAGCAGTTACGGAGGCATCACCCCGTGGTACTTC	CASSYGGITPWYF	13	TRBJ2-7	NA	NA	TRBV6-6
TGTGCCAGCATTCGGGACAGGGTTGTCGGCGAGCAGTACTTC	CASIRDRVVGEQYF	14	TRBJ2-7	TRBD1	NA	TRBV2
TGTGCCAGTATGGGGCAGGGGTGGAGTGACACTGAAGCTTTCTTT	CASMGQGWSDTEAFF	15	TRBJ1-1	NA	NA	TRBV19
TGTGCCAGCAGTCCTCCCGCGGGGGGGTTTAATGAGCAGTTCTTC	CASSPPAGGFNEQFF	15	TRBJ2-1	TRBD2	NA	TRBV28
TGTGCCTGGACTAGGACAGCCTTAACTGAAGCTTTCTTT	CAWTRTALTEAFF	13	TRBJ1-1	NA	NA	TRBV30
TGTGCCAGCAGCCAAGATGAGCTAGCGGGAATTGGCGAGCAGTACTTC	CASSQDELAGIGEQYF	16	TRBJ2-7	TRBD2	NA	TRBV3-1/TRBV3-2
TGTGCCAGCAGCCAAGACACAGGGTTTTACGAGCAGTACTTC	CASSQDTGFYEQYF	14	TRBJ2-7	NA	many	TRBV3-1/TRBV3-2
TGCGCCAGCAGCCGAGAGGACAGGGTACAAGAGACCCAGTACTTC	CASSREDRVQETQYF	15	TRBJ2-5	TRBD1	once	TRBV4-3
TGTGCCAGCTCACCGGACAGCACCTATAGCAATCAGCCCCAGCATTTT	CASSPDSTYSNQPQHF	16	TRBJ1-5	NA	NA	TRBV18
TGTGCCAGCAGCTTTCCGGGAGGGCCCCACAATGAGCAGTTCTTC	CASSFPGGPHNEQFF	15	TRBJ2-1	TRBD2	few	TRBV7-3
TGTGCCAGCCATTCGACAGGGCCCTATCAGCCCCAGCATTTT	CASHSTGPYQPQHF	14	TRBJ1-5	TRBD1	NA	TRBV27
TGTGCCAGCACCCCACTAGCGGGAGTCTCCTACAATGAGCAGTTCTTC	CASTPLAGVSYNEQFF	16	TRBJ2-1	TRBD2	few	TRBV6-2/TRBV6-3
TGTGCCAGTGTAGGGGGGGAGCAGCCCCAGCATTTT	CASVGGEQPQHF	12	TRBJ1-5	NA	NA	TRBV25-1
TGTGCCAGCAGTTCTGGGGCGATGGAAGCTTTCTTT	CASSSGAMEAFF	12	TRBJ1-1	NA	NA	TRBV25-1
TGTGCCAGCAGCGCGCCGCGGACAGGGAACACCATATATTTT	CASSAPRTGNTIYF	14	TRBJ1-3	TRBD1	few	TRBV9
TGTGCCAGTAGTATGTTACAGGGTAATCAGCCCCAGCATTTT	CASSMLQGNQPQHF	14	TRBJ1-5	NA	NA	TRBV19
TGTGCCAGCAGCCAAGAGGCTAGCATGGGGACCCAGTACTTC	CASSQEASMGTQYF	14	TRBJ2-5	NA	NA	TRBV14
TGTGCCAGCAGTTTACGACAGGGGGCGCGCCCTAGGGATAACTATGGCTACACCTTC	CASSLRQGARPRDNYGYTF	19	TRBJ1-2	TRBD1	once	TRBV27
TGCGCCAGCAGCTTGGCGAGACTAACTCCTACTTTCACAGATACGCAGTATTTT	CASSLARLTPTFTDTQYF	18	TRBJ2-3	NA	NA	TRBV5-1
TGTGCCAGCAGTGTCGGGCCAGGGGTTAATGAAAAACTGTTTTTT	CASSVGPGVNEKLFF	15	TRBJ1-4	NA	NA	TRBV2
TGTGCCTGGAGCGAAACGACAGGTCCTAACTATGGCTACACCTTC	CAWSETTGPNYGYTF	15	TRBJ1-2	NA	NA	TRBV30
TGTGCCAGCAGCCCCAGGGCTAACTATGGCTACACCTTC	CASSPRANYGYTF	13	TRBJ1-2	NA	NA	TRBV7-2
TGTGCCAGCAGCCATGGGACTGTTGCCTATGGCTACACCTTC	CASSHGTVAYGYTF	14	TRBJ1-2	NA	NA	TRBV28
TGTGCCGTTCGGGCGGACAAGTGGATCTTGAACACTGAAGCTTTCTTT	CAVRADKWILNTEAFF	16	TRBJ1-1	NA	once	TRBV6-6
TGTGCCAGCAGCTCGCTCCGGGACAGGGCGTACTACGAGCAGTACTTC	CASSSLRDRAYYEQYF	16	TRBJ2-7	TRBD1	NA	TRBV11-1
TGTGCCAGCAGCCCCACACAACAGGGTAGTAATTCACCCCTCCACTTT	CASSPTQQGSNSPLHF	16	TRBJ1-6	NA	NA	TRBV9
TGTGCCAGCAGTTACCTGTTCAGGGGACACTCAAACTATGGCTACACCTTC	CASSYLFRGHSNYGYTF	17	TRBJ1-2	NA	NA	TRBV6-2/TRBV6-3
TGTGCCAGCAGCTTAGGGACAGGCTCCCACGAGCAGTACTTC	CASSLGTGSHEQYF	14	TRBJ2-7	TRBD1	NA	TRBV7-3
TGTGCCAGCAGCCTGACTAGCGGGGGTTCTCAAGAGACCCAGTACTTC	CASSLTSGGSQETQYF	16	TRBJ2-5	TRBD2	once	TRBV7-6
TGTGCCAGCATATCCGGACTAGCGGCTCAACGGGACTCCTACGAGCAGTACTTC	CASISGLAAQRDSYEQYF	18	TRBJ2-7	TRBD2	NA	TRBV5-8